This T cell receptor beta chain was sequenced for a study of a mutant IDH1 vaccine in newly diagnosed glioma. Using immunoSEQ multiplex PCR, the repertoire was profiled, and TCRdb retains in-frame clones only, with some absent. Counted here are about 62,000 clones, about four fifths occurring once; the ten biggest clones make up 3.8%. CDR1 SGHRS and CDR2 YFSETQ come from the germline V gene. The CDR3 consists of 13 residues. Trimming pared 0 bases from V and 1 base from J, leaving 4 bases between. In regard to this clone: The antigen remains undetermined.

The sample's time point: week 47, end of study. Vaccinated patients received 300 ug of mutant IDH1 20-mer peptide per dose, with topical imiquimod. The gene calls are TRBV5-1 and TRBJ1-2; D unclear. This TCR came from a man aged 25-40 years with glioma. Specimen: PBMCs, collected from a glioma patient whose treatment included an IDH1 peptide vaccine. The CDR3 region is CASSLGGNYGYTF. The CDR3 nucleotides read TGCGCCAGCAGCTTGGGGGGTAACTATGGCTACACCTTC. The full variable domain, with the rest looked up from reference TRBV5-1 and TRBJ1-2, is KAGVTQTPRYLIKTRGQQVTLSCSPISGHRSVSWYQQTPGQGLQFLFEYFSETQRNKGNFPGRFSGRQFSNSRSEMNVSTLELGDSALYLCASSLGGNYGYTFGSGTRLTVV.